This TCR beta chain was recovered during a study of T cell repertoires and HLA-DP antigens. In the study overall: Alloreactive CD4+ T cells targeted HLA-DP on transduced HeLa.

The protocol was immunoSEQ multiplex PCR, while the TCRdb copy is restricted to in-frame clones and leaves out a portion. The table records approximately 100,000 clones, 86% of them present only once. Trimming cost V 4 bases and J 4 bases; bases outside gene matches: 10. Germline values: CDR1 SGHRS, CDR2 YFSETQ. The CDR3 loop spans 15 amino acids. Comments on this clone: The antigen remains undetermined.

Specimen: CD4+ T cells from PBMCs. The receptor was isolated from a man aged 45-65 years in good health and CMV-seronegative. The J gene is TRBJ1-2, the V gene TRBV5-1; the match to TRBD1 covers 7 bases. This CDR3 reads CASSPTPDRTYGYTF. In DNA, the CDR3 is TGCGCCAGCAGCCCGACACCGGACAGGACCTATGGCTACACCTTC.